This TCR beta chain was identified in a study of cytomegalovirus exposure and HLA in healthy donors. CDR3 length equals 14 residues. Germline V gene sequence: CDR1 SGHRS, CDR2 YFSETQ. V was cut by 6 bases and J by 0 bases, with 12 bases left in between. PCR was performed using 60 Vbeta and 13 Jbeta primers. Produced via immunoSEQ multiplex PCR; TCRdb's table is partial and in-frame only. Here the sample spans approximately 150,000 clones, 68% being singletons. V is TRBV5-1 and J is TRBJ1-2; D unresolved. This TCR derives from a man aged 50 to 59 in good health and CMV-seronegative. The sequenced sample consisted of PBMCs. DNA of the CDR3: TGCGCCAGCAAGGAGGGCGTCGCTAACTATGGCTACACCTTC. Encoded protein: CASKEGVANYGYTF.